Listed here are 21 T cell receptor beta chains from one sample, sequenced in a study of cytomegalovirus exposure and HLA in healthy donors. Use of 60 Vbeta and 13 Jbeta primers characterized the PCR. Profiled with immunoSEQ multiplex PCR; TCRdb holds only in-frame clones, not every one. In the table there are over 70,000 clones, roughly 80% of which are singletons. The source material was PBMCs. The receptor source for this set is a male donor in good health and CMV-seronegative.

The chain joins TRBV6-6 to TRBJ1-2, with 10 bases that match TRBD1. Germline V lookup: CDR1 MNHNY, CDR2 SVGAGI (reference sequence). V lost 5 bases and J lost 8; bases outside the gene matches: 8. CDR3 length: 14 amino acids. The CDR3 DNA follows: TGTGCCAGCAGTCGGGACAGGGGTTTTTGGGGCTACACCTTC. Translation: CASSRDRGFWGYTF.

This chain joins TRBV2 and TRBJ1-1; D is ambiguous. Germline lookup yields CDR1 SNHLY and CDR2 FYNNEI. V dropped 6 bases and J dropped 0 bases, with 11 bases sitting between them. This CDR3 has 14 residues. CDR3 in DNA: TGTGCCAGCAGCACACAGCAACTGAACACTGAAGCTTTCTTT. This encodes CASSTQQLNTEAFF.

The V gene is TRBV28, the J gene TRBJ2-7; 8 bases fit TRBD1. Looked up from germline, CDR1 is MDHEN and CDR2 is SYDVKM. CDR3 length equals 15 residues. With 5 bases clipped from V and 0 bases from J, the junction kept 6 bases outside the gene matches. The CDR3 DNA is TGTGCCAGCAGTCTAGTGGACAGGGCCTCCTACGAGCAGTACTTC. Translation: CASSLVDRASYEQYF.

The V and J genes are TRBV4-3 and TRBJ2-1; D unclear. The CDR3 totals 14 residues. Germline V lookup: CDR1 LGHNA, CDR2 YSLEER. V lost 0 bases, J lost 10 bases, and 13 bases lay in between. The CDR3 sequence: CASSQDGYGSEQFF. CDR3 in DNA: TGCGCCAGCAGCCAAGATGGGTACGGGTCCGAGCAGTTCTTC.

The V gene is TRBV6-5, the J gene TRBJ2-7; 9 bases align to TRBD1. Per germline, CDR1 MNHEY and CDR2 SVGAGI. The CDR3 is 15 amino acids. The trim removed 5 bases at V and 9 bases at J, leaving 14 bases unmatched. The DNA of the CDR3 is TGTGCCAGCAGTGGGGCCGGGACAGGGTACCTGGGGCAGTACTTC. Its protein is CASSGAGTGYLGQYF.

In this sample, this clone turned up a few times. V usage is TRBV5-4 and J usage is TRBJ1-1; TRBD1 matches 7 bases. The CDR3 contains 14 residues. Germline V CDR1 and CDR2: SGHNT, YYREEE (reference sequence). With 4 bases clipped from V and 0 bases from J, the junction kept 3 bases outside the gene matches. The CDR3 DNA reads as TGTGCCAGCAGCAAGCAGGGGGTGAACACTGAAGCTTTCTTT. Encoded protein: CASSKQGVNTEAFF. The full variable domain, rest sourced from reference TRBV5-4 and TRBJ1-1, is ETGVTQSPTHLIKTRGQQVTLRCSSQSGHNTVSWYQQALGQGPQFIFQYYREEENGRGNFPPRFSGLQFPNYSSELNVNALELDDSALYLCASSKQGVNTEAFFGQGTRLTVV.

The V call is TRBV7-9, the J call TRBJ2-1; perhaps TRBD1 as D (5 bases). V lost 5 bases and J 7 bases, leaving 18 bases between the germline ends. CDR1 and CDR2 from the germline V gene are SEHNR and FQNEAQ (reference sequence). The CDR3 runs 15 residues. CDR3 loop: CASSGAVWVYNEQFF. CDR3 nucleotides: TGTGCCAGCAGCGGGGCTGTTTGGGTTTATAATGAGCAGTTCTTC.

The chain links TRBV5-8 to TRBJ2-5; D is perhaps TRBD1 (5 bases). V was shortened by 1 base and J by 2 bases, with 9 bases between the two germline ends. The CDR3 is made up of 14 amino acids. CDR1 and CDR2 (germline): SGHTS, YDEGEE. CDR3 coding DNA: TGTGCCAGCAGCTTGAAGGGGATACAAGAGACCCAGTACTTC. This translates into CASSLKGIQETQYF.

The genes are TRBV27 and TRBJ1-5; the D gene is possibly TRBD1 (6 bases). V was cut by 2 bases and J by 10 bases, with 12 bases left in between. This CDR3 region has 13 residues. In germline, CDR1 is MNHEY, CDR2 SMNVEV (reference sequence). The CDR3 DNA reads TGTGCCAGCAGTTTAATGCCAGGGGAACCCCAGCATTTT. This gives the protein CASSLMPGEPQHF.

The chain couples TRBV10-3 to TRBJ1-1; a weak D match, TRBD1 (6 bases). Per germline, CDR1 ENHRY and CDR2 SYGVKD. The CDR3 length is 15 residues. V lost 7 bases, J lost 5 bases, and 20 bases lay in between. The CDR3 region has the DNA TGTGCCATCAAGCGGGACAACTCATTCGGGACTGAAGCTTTCTTT. Protein sequence: CAIKRDNSFGTEAFF.

The chain combines TRBV28 with TRBJ1-1; TRBD1 might be the D (5 bases). V gave up 6 bases and J gave up 1 base, with 9 bases separating them. The V gene's germline CDR1 is MDHEN and CDR2 SYDVKM. The CDR3 is 13 amino acids. For the CDR3, the DNA is TGTGCCAGCAGAGGCAGGGAGAACACTGAAGCTTTCTTT. Translating gives CASRGRENTEAFF.

V gene TRBV2 combines with J gene TRBJ2-7; D is ambiguous. Germline V gene sequence: CDR1 SNHLY, CDR2 FYNNEI. The CDR3 has 11 amino acids. The V gene lost 6 bases and the J gene lost 6 bases, with 9 bases spanning the gap. The CDR3 DNA follows: TGTGCCAGCAGAGAAAACTCCGAGCAGTACTTC. It encodes CASRENSEQYF.

The V call is TRBV19, the J call TRBJ1-2, with D perhaps TRBD1 (5 bases). The CDR3 has 13 residues. Per the germline V gene, CDR1 is LNHDA and CDR2 is SQIVND (reference sequence). Trimming cost V 5 bases and J 5 bases, with 12 bases left between them. CDR3 loop: CASSATVNYGYTF. As DNA, the CDR3 is TGTGCCAGTAGTGCGACAGTCAATTATGGCTACACCTTC.

The chain couples TRBV5-1 to TRBJ1-3; possibly TRBD1 for D (5 bases). V was shortened by 0 bases and J by 4 bases, with 8 bases between the two germline ends. This CDR3 region has 14 residues. The germline V gene has CDR1 SGHRS and CDR2 YFSETQ. The CDR3 loop reads CASSLAQGGNTIYF. The DNA of the CDR3 is TGCGCCAGCAGCTTGGCTCAGGGCGGAAACACCATATATTTT.

The chain carries TRBV7-2 and TRBJ2-1, with 11 positions matching TRBD2. The CDR3 is 18 residues long. The V gene end was trimmed by 3 bases and the J gene end by 6 bases; junction bases not matched to a gene: 13. CDR1 and CDR2 from the germline V gene are SGHTA and FQGNSA. As DNA, the CDR3 is TGTGCCAGCAGCTTGGGTACTAGCGGGAGCCGAATACTCAATGAGCAGTTCTTC. It specifies CASSLGTSGSRILNEQFF.

V gene TRBV5-1 combines with J gene TRBJ2-5, with 8 bases fitting TRBD2. Germline V gene sequence: CDR1 SGHRS, CDR2 YFSETQ. Germline trimming cut 3 bases from V and 2 bases from J; bases unmatched to any gene: 9. This CDR3 region has 16 residues. CDR3 nucleotide sequence: TGCGCCAGCAGCTCAGGCACTAGCGGAGATCAAGAGACCCAGTACTTC. Protein product: CASSSGTSGDQETQYF.

This clone was observed a few times. The rearrangement joins TRBV6-6 to TRBJ1-1; D gene ambiguous. The germline V gene encodes CDR1 MNHNY and CDR2 SVGAGI (reference sequence). The CDR3 runs to 13 residues. With 2 bases removed from V and 6 bases from J, the gap between germline ends came to 10 bases. CDR3 coding DNA: TGTGCCAGCAGTTACCTTGCTACAGCTGAAGCTTTCTTT. This sequence encodes CASSYLATAEAFF.

The table lists this clone with a count of one. The chain joins TRBV7-2 to TRBJ1-4; D possibly corresponds to TRBD1 (6 bases). V was shortened by 3 bases and J by 7 bases, with 21 bases between the two germline ends. Germline V lookup: CDR1 SGHTA, CDR2 FQGNSA. This CDR3 has 17 residues. In nucleotides, the CDR3 is TGTGCCAGCAGCTTGGTCTCACAGGGACTATCCGGTGAAAAACTGTTTTTT. This codes for CASSLVSQGLSGEKLFF.

The chain joins TRBV29-1 to TRBJ1-2, with D unclear. Germline V lookup: CDR1 SQVTM, CDR2 ANQGSEA. The CDR3 contains 12 residues. Trimming removed 3 bases at V and 2 bases at J, with 7 bases between. In DNA, the CDR3 is TGCAGCGTTGATACGGGGAACTATGGCTACACCTTC. Amino acids: CSVDTGNYGYTF.

The chain joins TRBV27 to TRBJ2-3; maybe TRBD2 (7 bases). CDR3 size: 16 residues. The germline V and J ends were trimmed by 0 bases and 1 base, with 11 bases remaining between them. Germline V gene lookup returns CDR1 MNHEY and CDR2 SMNVEV (reference sequence). CDR3 coding DNA: TGTGCCAGCAGTTTATCGGGCGGGGGCGGCACAGATACGCAGTATTTT. This codes for CASSLSGGGGTDTQYF.

The chain combines TRBV5-1 with TRBJ2-7, with D maybe TRBD2 (5 bases). V dropped 0 bases and J dropped 0 bases, with 10 bases sitting between them. The CDR3 loop spans 15 amino acids. Germline CDR1 reads SGHRS; CDR2 reads YFSETQ. CDR3 residues: CASSLGGHISYEQYF. In DNA, the CDR3 is TGCGCCAGCAGCTTGGGAGGGCATATCTCCTACGAGCAGTACTTC.